This T cell receptor beta chain originates from a study of CD8 T cells in ankylosing spondylitis. Points from the study as a whole: Some motif variants had been reported before (in reactive arthritis synovial fluid and blood). Clones linked with disease were CD8+ and fairly uncommon in the peripheral blood. Significant enrichment of disease-linked clones was reportedly seen in matched ankylosing spondylitis synovial fluid. Blood of patients with ankylosing spondylitis appeared to be characterized by a TCR beta motif of roughly eight highly homologous variants.

Concerning this clonotype itself: What it binds is unknown.

Germline assignment: CDR1 MNHEY and CDR2 SVGAGI. Losses at the gene ends were 0 bases for V and 4 bases for J; bases not matched to a gene: 10. The CDR3 contains 18 residues. By quantitative 5'-RACE with molecular barcodes, the TCR beta libraries were made. TCRdb re-analysed the 5' RACE reads in MiXCR, keeping a single row per CDR3 protein. The sample holds about 840,000 distinct CDR3 sequences, about an eighth seen once. The chain carries TRBV6-5 and TRBJ1-5; 9 bases align to TRBD1. The sample was blood, either unsorted or a sorted T cell fraction (not recorded which). The clonotype comes from a male donor with ankylosing spondylitis. CDR3 DNA sequence: TGTGCCAGCAGTTACTCGGCCCTTACAGGGGGCGCAAATCAGCCCCAGCATTTT. It encodes CASSYSALTGGANQPQHF.